This T cell receptor beta chain was captured by sequencing in a study of blood T cell repertoires in COVID-19. Overall study context: Italy, Spain and the United States were the sources of the convalescent and acute COVID-19 samples. Sample material is recorded as cDNA or gDNA derived from T cells, B-cell-depleted T cells, or PBMCs.

Germline loops: CDR1 MDHEN, CDR2 SYDVKM. The ends lost 3 bases at V and 1 base at J; junction bases unmatched: 5. The CDR3 covers 16 residues. In the original processing: Reference gene primer amplification gave estimated nucleated cell counts. Measured with immunoSEQ multiplex PCR; TCRdb has only the in-frame clones, and not every one. For V, J and clone size, that table is used; D and trimming come from the DNA. This table holds around 200,000 clones, about 78% found once. The chain joins TRBV28 to TRBJ2-7; 11 bases fit TRBD1. The clonotype was recovered from a woman aged 65 to 85 with acute or convalescent COVID-19. What was sequenced was peripheral blood. The CDR3 DNA is TGTGCCAGCAGTTTGTGGGGACAGGGGGGGTCCTACGAGCAGTACTTC. Protein sequence: CASSLWGQGGSYEQYF.